This record covers a single TCR beta chain. Profiling relied on immunoSEQ multiplex PCR, and the TCRdb table lists in-frame clones only, not all of them. The sample carries fewer than 850,000 clones, about 96% recorded once. This specimen belongs to a study of shared clonotypes between healthy human individuals. Selected positively for CCR7 and CD45RO-negative, naive CD8 cells excluded terminally differentiated effector memory CD45RA+ cells. This receptor was identified in a man in his thirties or forties in good health. The specimen sequenced was naive CD8+ T cells sorted from blood.

Here the CDR3 DNA reads TGTGCCAGCAGCCCGGACAACCAAGAGACCCAGTACTTC. It yields the protein CASSPDNQETQYF. V gene TRBV11-2 combines with J gene TRBJ2-5, with TRBD1 as a possible D gene (5 bases). The CDR3 runs 13 residues. Germline CDR1 SGHAT, CDR2 FQNNGV. The V end lost 5 bases, the J end lost 0 bases, and 7 bases lay between the germline ends.